This TCR beta chain was identified during a study of somatic mutations in cytotoxic T cells in rheumatoid arthritis. Study details: Before any treatment began, more than 25 ml EDTA peripheral blood was collected from patients right after diagnosis.

The investigators isolated CD4+ and CD8+ cells by positive magnetic bead selection and checked their purity by flow cytometry. The protocol was immunoSEQ multiplex PCR, while the TCRdb copy is restricted to in-frame clones and leaves out a portion. The profile shows some 17,000 clones, just under 85% of them singletons. This receptor was obtained from an adult with rheumatoid arthritis. Specimen: CD8+ T cells sorted from blood.

The CDR3 DNA follows: TGTGCCTGGAGTGGTAGCCAATACGAGCAGTACTTC. It yields the protein CAWSGSQYEQYF. The chain has TRBV30 and TRBJ2-5; D gene uncertain. The DNA matches TRBJ2-7 better at its end, which makes the J call doubtful. CDR3 size: 12 residues. Germline V gene lookup returns CDR1 GTSNPN and CDR2 SVGIG (reference sequence).